Presented here are 12 T cell receptor beta chains from one specimen sequenced in a study of cytomegalovirus exposure and HLA in healthy donors. PCR used 60 Vbeta primers and 13 Jbeta primers. The table came from immunoSEQ multiplex PCR; TCRdb's copy has only in-frame clones and leaves some out. There are 190,000 or so clones in the sample; more than 75% occur only once, and 6% to 8% lies in the top ten. Sequenced material: PBMCs. The source is a woman aged 45 to 65 in good health and CMV-seropositive.

This chain joins TRBV11-2 and TRBJ2-1, with 9 bases fitting TRBD2. The trim removed 3 bases at V and 4 bases at J, leaving 4 bases unmatched. CDR1 is SGHAT, CDR2 FQNNGV, per germline. This CDR3 region has 15 residues. Here the CDR3 reads CASSFGTSGYNEQFF. In DNA form, the CDR3 reads TGTGCCAGCAGCTTTGGAACTAGCGGGTACAATGAGCAGTTCTTC.

This clone has just one count. This chain links TRBV2 with TRBJ2-3; 9 bases are shared with TRBD2. This CDR3 spans 16 amino acids. Germline V gives CDR1 SNHLY, CDR2 FYNNEI. J gave up 0 bases and V 6 bases, and 7 bases lay outside the gene matches. CDR3 in amino acids: CASRARLAASTDTQYF. DNA of the CDR3: TGTGCCAGCAGGGCCAGACTAGCGGCGAGCACAGATACGCAGTATTTT.

The chain recombines TRBV11-2 with TRBJ1-4; TRBD1 aligns across 10 bases. Germline CDR1 and CDR2: SGHAT and FQNNGV. There are 16 residues in the CDR3. V gave up 4 bases and J gave up 3 bases; unmatched junction bases: 5. In DNA, the CDR3 is TGTGCCAGCAGCTCGACAGGGGGCTTGGCTAATGAAAAACTGTTTTTT. Translated: CASSSTGGLANEKLFF.

V usage is TRBV29-1 and J usage is TRBJ1-1; the match to TRBD1 covers 9 bases. Germline trimming cut 7 bases from V and 5 bases from J; bases unmatched to any gene: 14. The CDR3 loop spans 15 amino acids. Germline loops: CDR1 SQVTM, CDR2 ANQGSEA. CDR3: CSGSRDRERRTEAFF. CDR3 coding DNA: TGCAGCGGGTCCCGGGACAGGGAGCGTAGGACTGAAGCTTTCTTT.

This sequence joins TRBV7-9 and TRBJ1-2, with D unclear. This CDR3 is built from 16 residues. The germline V gene has CDR1 SEHNR and CDR2 FQNEAQ (reference sequence). Deletions cut 3 bases from V and 0 bases from J, with 14 bases between. CDR3 DNA: TGTGCCAGCAGCTTCGCCGGGTCACGAACTAACTATGGCTACACCTTC. Translated: CASSFAGSRTNYGYTF.

This sequence joins TRBV5-4 and TRBJ2-3; 9 positions agree with TRBD2. This CDR3 is 14 amino acids long. V lost 7 bases and J lost 4; bases outside the gene matches: 7. The germline V gene encodes CDR1 SGHNT and CDR2 YYREEE (reference sequence). The DNA for the CDR3 is TGTGCCAGCGGGGGTGGCGGGAGGGCAGATACGCAGTATTTT. Protein product: CASGGGGRADTQYF.

This chain uses TRBV18 with TRBJ2-7, with 11 positions matching TRBD1. The CDR3 sequence is 16 residues long. Germline CDR1 reads KGHSH; CDR2 reads LQKENI. J gave up 6 bases and V 4 bases, and 11 bases lay outside the gene matches. CDR3: CASSQQRDRGSGEQYF. CDR3 DNA: TGTGCCAGCTCACAACAAAGGGACAGGGGGTCAGGCGAGCAGTACTTC.

There are a few counts of this clone. The V gene is TRBV28, the J gene TRBJ1-5; no firm D call. The germline V and J ends were trimmed by 7 bases and 7 bases, with 20 bases remaining between them. The CDR3 has 15 residues. Germline V gene data show CDR1 as MDHEN and CDR2 as SYDVKM. The CDR3 sequence is CASTFGAFSVQPQHF. CDR3 bases: TGTGCCAGCACTTTCGGAGCTTTCTCTGTCCAGCCCCAGCATTTT.

J is TRBJ1-5 and V is TRBV4-1; TRBD1 might be the D (5 bases). This CDR3 is 14 amino acids long. V lost 4 bases and J lost 5, with 12 bases in between. Per the germline V gene, CDR1 is MGHRA and CDR2 is YSYEKL. The CDR3, as DNA: TGCGCCAGCAGCCGGGATCAGACAGATCAGCCCCAGCATTTT. It codes for CASSRDQTDQPQHF.

This sequence joins TRBV7-9 and TRBJ2-1, with 8 bases matching TRBD2. This CDR3 comprises 14 residues. V was pared by 8 bases and J by 7 bases, with 10 bases of the junction left unmatched. Germline loops: CDR1 SEHNR, CDR2 FQNEAQ (reference sequence). The CDR3 sequence: CASHQPGGGNEQFF. The CDR3 nucleotides read TGTGCCAGCCACCAGCCGGGAGGGGGTAATGAGCAGTTCTTC.

The chain joins TRBV6-1 to TRBJ2-3; 7 positions agree with TRBD1. The length of the CDR3 is 14 residues. With V trimmed by 8 bases and J by 4 bases, 9 bases remained unmatched. CDR1 is MNHNS, CDR2 SASEGT, per germline. Here the CDR3 reads CASRDRVLSDTQYF. In nucleotides, the CDR3 is TGTGCCAGCCGAGACAGGGTATTATCAGATACGCAGTATTTT.

CDR3 protein: CASSSGTGGVSPLHF. In DNA form, the CDR3 reads TGTGCCAGCAGCTCTGGGACAGGGGGCGTTTCACCCCTCCACTTT. V gene TRBV5-4 combines with J gene TRBJ1-6; 12 positions match TRBD1. The CDR3 consists of 15 residues. Germline values: CDR1 SGHNT, CDR2 YYREEE (reference sequence). V was clipped by 3 bases and J by 9 bases; unmatched bases: 4.